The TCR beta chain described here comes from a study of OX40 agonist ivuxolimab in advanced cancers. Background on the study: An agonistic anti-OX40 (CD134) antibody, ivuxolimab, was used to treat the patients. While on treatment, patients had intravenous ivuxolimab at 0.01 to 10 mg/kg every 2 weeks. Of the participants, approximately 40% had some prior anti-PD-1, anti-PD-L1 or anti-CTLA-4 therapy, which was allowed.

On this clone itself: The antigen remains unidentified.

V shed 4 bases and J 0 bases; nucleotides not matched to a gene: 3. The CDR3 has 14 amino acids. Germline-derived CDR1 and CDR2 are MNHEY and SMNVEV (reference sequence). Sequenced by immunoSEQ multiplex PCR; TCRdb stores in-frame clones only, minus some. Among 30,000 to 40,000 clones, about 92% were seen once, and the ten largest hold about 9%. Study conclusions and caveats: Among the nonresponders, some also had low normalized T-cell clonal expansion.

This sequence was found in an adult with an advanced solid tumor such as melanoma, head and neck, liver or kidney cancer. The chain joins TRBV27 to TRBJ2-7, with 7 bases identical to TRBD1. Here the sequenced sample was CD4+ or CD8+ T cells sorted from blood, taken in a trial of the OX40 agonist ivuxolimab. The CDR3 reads CASSWDSLSYEQYF. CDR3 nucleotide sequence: TGTGCCAGCAGTTGGGACAGCCTCTCCTACGAGCAGTACTTC.